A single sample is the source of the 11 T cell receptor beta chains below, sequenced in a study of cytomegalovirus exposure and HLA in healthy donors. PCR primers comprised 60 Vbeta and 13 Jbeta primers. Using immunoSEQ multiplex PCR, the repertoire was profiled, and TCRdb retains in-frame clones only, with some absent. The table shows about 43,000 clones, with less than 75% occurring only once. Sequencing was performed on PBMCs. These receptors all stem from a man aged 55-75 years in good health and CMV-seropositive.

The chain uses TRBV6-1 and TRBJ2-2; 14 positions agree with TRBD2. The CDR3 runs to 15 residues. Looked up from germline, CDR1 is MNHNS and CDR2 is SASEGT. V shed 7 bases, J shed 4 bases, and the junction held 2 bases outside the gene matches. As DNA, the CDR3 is TGTGCCAGCAAAGGGACTAGCGGGAGCACCGGGGAGCTGTTTTTT. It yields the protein CASKGTSGSTGELFF.

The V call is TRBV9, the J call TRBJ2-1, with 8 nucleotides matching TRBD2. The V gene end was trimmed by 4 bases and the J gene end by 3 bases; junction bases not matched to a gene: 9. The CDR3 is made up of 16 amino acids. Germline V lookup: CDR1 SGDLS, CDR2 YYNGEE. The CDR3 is CASSSHSGMGYNEQFF. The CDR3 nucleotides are TGTGCCAGCAGCTCTCATAGCGGGATGGGCTACAATGAGCAGTTCTTC.

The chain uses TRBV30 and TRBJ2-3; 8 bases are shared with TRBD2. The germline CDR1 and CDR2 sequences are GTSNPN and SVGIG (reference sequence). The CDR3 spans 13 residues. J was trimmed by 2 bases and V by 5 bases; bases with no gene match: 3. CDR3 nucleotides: TGTGCCTGGGAGCGGGGGAACACAGATACGCAGTATTTT. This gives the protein CAWERGNTDTQYF.

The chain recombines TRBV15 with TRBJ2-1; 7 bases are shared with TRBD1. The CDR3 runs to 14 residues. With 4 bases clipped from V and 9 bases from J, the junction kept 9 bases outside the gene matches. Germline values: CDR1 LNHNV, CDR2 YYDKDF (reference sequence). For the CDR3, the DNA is TGTGCCACCAGCACAACAGGGGAAGGGAGTGAGCAGTTCTTC. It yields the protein CATSTTGEGSEQFF.

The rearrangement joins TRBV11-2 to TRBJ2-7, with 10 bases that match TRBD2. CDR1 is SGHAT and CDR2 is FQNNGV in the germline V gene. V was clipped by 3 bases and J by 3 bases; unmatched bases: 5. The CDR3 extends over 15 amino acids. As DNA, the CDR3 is TGTGCCAGCAGCTTCCAAGCTAGCGGGAGCTACGAGCAGTACTTC. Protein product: CASSFQASGSYEQYF.

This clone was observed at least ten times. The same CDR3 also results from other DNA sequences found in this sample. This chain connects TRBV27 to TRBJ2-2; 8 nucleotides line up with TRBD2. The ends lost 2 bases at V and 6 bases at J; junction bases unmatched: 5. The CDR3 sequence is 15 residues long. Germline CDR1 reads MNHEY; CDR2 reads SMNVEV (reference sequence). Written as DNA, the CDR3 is TGTGCCAGCAGTTTAGCGGGAGGCCCCCCCGGGGAGCTGTTTTTT. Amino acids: CASSLAGGPPGELFF.

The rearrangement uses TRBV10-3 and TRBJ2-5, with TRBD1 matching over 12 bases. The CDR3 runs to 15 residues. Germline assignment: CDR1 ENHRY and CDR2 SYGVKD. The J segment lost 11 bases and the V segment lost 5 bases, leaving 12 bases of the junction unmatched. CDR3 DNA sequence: TGTGCCATCAGTTCCTCGGGACAGGGGGCGCTTGAGCAGTACTTC. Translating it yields CAISSSGQGALEQYF.

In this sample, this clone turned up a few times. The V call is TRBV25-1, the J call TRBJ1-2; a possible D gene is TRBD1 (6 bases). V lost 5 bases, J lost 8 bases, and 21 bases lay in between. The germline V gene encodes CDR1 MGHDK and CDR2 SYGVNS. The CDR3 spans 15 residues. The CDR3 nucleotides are TGTGCCAGCAGTTCGGGGGGATGGGGGCTAGGGGGCTACACCTTC. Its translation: CASSSGGWGLGGYTF.

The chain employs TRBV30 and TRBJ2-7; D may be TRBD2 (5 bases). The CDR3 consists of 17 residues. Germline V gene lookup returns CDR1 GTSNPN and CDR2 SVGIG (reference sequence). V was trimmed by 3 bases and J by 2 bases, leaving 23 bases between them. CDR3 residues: CAWRPLMTAQRTYEQYF. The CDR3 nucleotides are TGTGCCTGGAGACCCCTCATGACTGCCCAGCGGACCTACGAGCAGTACTTC.

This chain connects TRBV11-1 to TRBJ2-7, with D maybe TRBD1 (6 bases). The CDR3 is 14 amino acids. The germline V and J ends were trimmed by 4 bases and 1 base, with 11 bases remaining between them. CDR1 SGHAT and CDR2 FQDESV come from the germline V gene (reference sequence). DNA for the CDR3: TGTGCCAGCAGCTACGACAGGTTATCCTACGAGCAGTACTTC. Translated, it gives CASSYDRLSYEQYF.

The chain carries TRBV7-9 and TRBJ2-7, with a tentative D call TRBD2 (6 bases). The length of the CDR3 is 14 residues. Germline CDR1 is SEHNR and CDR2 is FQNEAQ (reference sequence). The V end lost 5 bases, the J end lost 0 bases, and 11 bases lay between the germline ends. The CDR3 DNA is TGTGCCAGCAGCCCTCGGACTAACTCCTACGAGCAGTACTTC. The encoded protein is CASSPRTNSYEQYF.